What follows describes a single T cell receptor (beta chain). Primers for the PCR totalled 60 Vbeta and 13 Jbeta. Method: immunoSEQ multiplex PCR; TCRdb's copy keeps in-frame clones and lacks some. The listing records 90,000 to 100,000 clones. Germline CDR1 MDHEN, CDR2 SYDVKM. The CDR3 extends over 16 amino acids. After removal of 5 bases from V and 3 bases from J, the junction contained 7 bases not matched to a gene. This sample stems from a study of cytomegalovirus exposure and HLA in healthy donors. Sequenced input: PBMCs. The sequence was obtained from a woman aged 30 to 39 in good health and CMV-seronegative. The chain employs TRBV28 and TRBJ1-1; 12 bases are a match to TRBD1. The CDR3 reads CASSPPGQGAYTEAFF. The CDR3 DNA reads TGTGCCAGCAGTCCCCCGGGACAGGGGGCGTACACTGAAGCTTTCTTT.